These T cell receptor beta chains were read from a single sample in a study of post-analysis software for immune sequencing data. TCRdb re-derived calls from the PCR reads in MiXCR, one entry per CDR3 protein. Among around 260,000 distinct CDR3 sequences, just over 35% were seen once, and the ten largest hold under 5.5%. Specimen: blood. Every receptor here comes from a girl aged 5-17 years with multiple sclerosis. The conserved cysteine and the conserved F or W are not part of the CDR3 here. Clone size is shown for a subset of rows, as once, few, many or a class of expanded clone.

few | TRBV28 | ASSFGGVDEQF
many | TRBV7-2 | ASRGAPGANVLT
. | TRBV27 | ASRDRDSNQPQH
few | TRBV30 | ASDRLSIYGYT
. | TRBV7-2 | ASSSSLSIAGGVETQY
many | TRBV6-1 | ASSDAGSATNEKLF
. | TRBV20-1 | SAQGLGENYGYT
. | TRBV5-1 | ASGLGGTEGLAGNEQF
. | TRBV29-1 | SVRQGSTGELF
many | TRBV20-1 | SAQRLELEQF
few | TRBV9 | ASSVVGAPNQPQH